The clone carrying this T cell receptor beta chain came up a few times. The CDR3 contains 14 residues. The V end lost 6 bases, the J end lost 4 bases, and 12 bases lay between the germline ends. TCRdb redid the calling of the RT-PCR reads with MiXCR, one entry per CDR3 protein. The table records about 680,000 distinct CDR3 sequences, more than 13% of them present only once. The sample was memory CD4+ T cells from blood. V is TRBV12-3 or TRBV12-4 and J is TRBJ2-2; tentatively, D is TRBD1 (6 bases). This TCR was sampled from a female donor in good health, serving as a healthy control. The CDR3 reads CASSPDSGTGELFF. The DNA of the CDR3 is TGTGCCAGCAGCCCGGACAGCGGCACCGGGGAGCTGTTTTTT.